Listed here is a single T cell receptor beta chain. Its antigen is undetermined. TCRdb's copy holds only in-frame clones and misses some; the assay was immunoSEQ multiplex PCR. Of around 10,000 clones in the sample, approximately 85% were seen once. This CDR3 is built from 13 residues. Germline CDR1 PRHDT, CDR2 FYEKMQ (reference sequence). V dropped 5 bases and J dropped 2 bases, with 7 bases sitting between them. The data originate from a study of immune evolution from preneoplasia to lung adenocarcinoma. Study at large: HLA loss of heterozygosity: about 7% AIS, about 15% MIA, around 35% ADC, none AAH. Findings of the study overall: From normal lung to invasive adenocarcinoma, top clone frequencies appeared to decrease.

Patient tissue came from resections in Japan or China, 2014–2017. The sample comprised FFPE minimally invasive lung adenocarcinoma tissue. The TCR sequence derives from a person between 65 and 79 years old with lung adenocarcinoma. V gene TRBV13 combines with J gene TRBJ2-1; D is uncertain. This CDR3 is CASSMRTYNEQFF. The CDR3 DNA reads TGTGCCAGCAGCATGAGAACCTACAATGAGCAGTTCTTC.